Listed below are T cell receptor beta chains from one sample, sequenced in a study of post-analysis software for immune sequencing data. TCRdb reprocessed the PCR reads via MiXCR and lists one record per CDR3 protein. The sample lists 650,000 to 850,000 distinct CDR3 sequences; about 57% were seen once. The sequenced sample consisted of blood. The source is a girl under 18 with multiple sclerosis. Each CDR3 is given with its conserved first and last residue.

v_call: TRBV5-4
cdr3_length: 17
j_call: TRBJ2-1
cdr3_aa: CASSSPGALSSYNEQFF

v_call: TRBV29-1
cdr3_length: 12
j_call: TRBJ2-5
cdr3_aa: CSVEPDTETQYF

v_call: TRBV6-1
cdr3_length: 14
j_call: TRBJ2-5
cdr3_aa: CASSEASDRETQYF

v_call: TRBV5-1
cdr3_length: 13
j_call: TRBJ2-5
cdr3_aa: CASSLDSTETQYF

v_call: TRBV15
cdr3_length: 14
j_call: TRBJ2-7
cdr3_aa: CATSRTGMGYEQYF

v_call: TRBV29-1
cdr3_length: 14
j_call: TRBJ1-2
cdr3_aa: CSVEGQSSNYGYTF

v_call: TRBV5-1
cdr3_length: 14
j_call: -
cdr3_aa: CASSLARPDHEQYF

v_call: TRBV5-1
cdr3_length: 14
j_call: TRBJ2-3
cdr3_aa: CASSLVVERDTQYF

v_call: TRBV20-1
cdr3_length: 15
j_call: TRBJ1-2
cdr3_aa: CSARGRDRGANGYTF

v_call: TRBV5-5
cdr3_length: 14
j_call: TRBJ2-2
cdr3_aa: CASSLKPSGGELFF

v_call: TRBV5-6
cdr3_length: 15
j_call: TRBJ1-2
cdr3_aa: CASSDSDRRGYGYTF

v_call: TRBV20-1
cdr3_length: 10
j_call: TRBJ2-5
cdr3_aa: CSARKETQYF

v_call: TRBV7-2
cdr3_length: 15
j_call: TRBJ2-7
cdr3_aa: CASSLTQTSSYEQYF

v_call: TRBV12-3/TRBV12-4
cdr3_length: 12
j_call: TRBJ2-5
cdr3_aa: CASGTTWGEQYF

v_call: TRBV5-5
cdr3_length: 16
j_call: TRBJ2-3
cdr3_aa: CASSTGTSGSGDTQYF

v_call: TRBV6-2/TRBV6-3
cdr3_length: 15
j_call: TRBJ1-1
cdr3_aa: CASSPTTGGDTEAFF

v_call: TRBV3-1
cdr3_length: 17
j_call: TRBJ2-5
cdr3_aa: CASSPSGLAGVVETQYF

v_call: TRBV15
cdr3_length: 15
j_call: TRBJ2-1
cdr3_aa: CATSIDGATHNEQFF

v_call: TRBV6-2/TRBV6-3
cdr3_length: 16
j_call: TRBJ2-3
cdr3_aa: CASSDPGSSKPNTQYF

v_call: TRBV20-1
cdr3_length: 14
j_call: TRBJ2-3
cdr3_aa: CSASSSGGARTQYF

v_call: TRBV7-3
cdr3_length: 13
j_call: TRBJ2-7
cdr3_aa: CASSLRRANEQYF

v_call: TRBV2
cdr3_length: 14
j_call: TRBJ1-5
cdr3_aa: CASRGDSTNQPQHF

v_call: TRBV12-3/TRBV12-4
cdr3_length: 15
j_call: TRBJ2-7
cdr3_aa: CASSPRGDLLREQYF

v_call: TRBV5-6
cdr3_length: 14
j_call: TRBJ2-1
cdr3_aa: CASSSSEALNEQFF

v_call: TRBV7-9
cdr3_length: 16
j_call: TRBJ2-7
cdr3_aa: CASSYNRGLTSYEQYF

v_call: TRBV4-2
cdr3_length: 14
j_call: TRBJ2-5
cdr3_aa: CASSQGTVGETQYF

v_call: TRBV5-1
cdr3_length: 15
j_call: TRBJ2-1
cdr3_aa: CASRGYSGRNNEQFF

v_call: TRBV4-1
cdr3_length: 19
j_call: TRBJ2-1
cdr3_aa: CASSQYERGGAFTYNEQFF

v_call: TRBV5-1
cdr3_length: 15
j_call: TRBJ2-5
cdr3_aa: CASTDRGQGQETQYF

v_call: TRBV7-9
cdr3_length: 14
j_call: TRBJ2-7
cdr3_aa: CASSLTTRAYEQYF

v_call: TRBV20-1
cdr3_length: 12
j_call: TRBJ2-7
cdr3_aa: CPIRGASYEQYF

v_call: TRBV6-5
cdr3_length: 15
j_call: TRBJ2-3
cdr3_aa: CASSPGQTYGGTQYF

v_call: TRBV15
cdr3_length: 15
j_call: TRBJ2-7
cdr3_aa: CATSRKGLDAVEQYF

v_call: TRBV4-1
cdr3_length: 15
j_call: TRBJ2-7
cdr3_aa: CASSQPRDRGYEQYF

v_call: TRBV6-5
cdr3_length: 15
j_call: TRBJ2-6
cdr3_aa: CASRLGGSGANVLTF